A single sample gave rise to the 10 T cell receptor beta chains below, sequenced in a study of blood T cell repertoires in COVID-19. This table comes from immunoSEQ multiplex PCR, and its TCRdb copy is limited to in-frame clones, with some not included. Of more than 150,000 clones in the sample, 90% are singletons; the top ten hold around 0.5%. What was sequenced was peripheral blood. The source of these receptors is a man in his fifties or sixties with acute or convalescent COVID-19.

The sample holds one count of this clone. The chain links TRBV18 to TRBJ1-4; no definite D call. From germline, CDR1 is KGHSH and CDR2 LQKENI. Trimming shortened V by 0 bases and J by 7 bases, and 9 bases separated the two germline ends. The CDR3 is 14 amino acids. The CDR3 reads CASSPPELLEKLFF. The CDR3 nucleotides are TGTGCCAGCTCACCACCGGAGCTTCTTGAAAAACTGTTTTTT. Variable domain in full (rest from reference TRBV18 and TRBJ1-4): NAGVMQNPRHLVRRRGQEARLRCSPMKGHSHVYWYRQLPEEGLKFMVYLQKENIIDESGMPKERFSAEFPKEGPSILRIQQVVRGDSAAYFCASSPPELLEKLFFGSGTQLSVL.

The V call is TRBV6-4, the J call TRBJ1-5, with D maybe TRBD1 (6 bases). Germline V gives CDR1 MRHNA, CDR2 SNTAGT. The CDR3 covers 23 residues. V lost 0 bases to trimming and J lost 0 bases, with 30 bases between them. CDR3 sequence (DNA): TGTGCCAGCAGTGACTCTACAACAGGACAGTCAGAAGTAAACGCCAATAGCAATCAGCCCCAGCATTTT. This translates into CASSDSTTGQSEVNANSNQPQHF.

This chain connects TRBV6-5 to TRBJ1-5, with TRBD1 matching over 7 bases. The CDR3 has 15 residues. Per germline, CDR1 MNHEY and CDR2 SVGAGI. Trimming cost V 5 bases and J 0 bases; bases outside gene matches: 4. The DNA for the CDR3 is TGTGCCAGCAGTCAAAGGGGGCATAGCAATCAGCCCCAGCATTTT. This gives the protein CASSQRGHSNQPQHF.

The chain combines TRBV6-4 with TRBJ2-1, with 7 bases lining up with TRBD2. The CDR3 has 15 residues. The V gene end was trimmed by 6 bases and the J gene end by 6 bases; junction bases not matched to a gene: 11. Germline V CDR1 and CDR2: MRHNA, SNTAGT. This CDR3 is CASSQRDYLGNEQFF. The DNA of the CDR3 is TGTGCCAGCAGCCAACGGGACTACCTCGGCAATGAGCAGTTCTTC.

The gene calls are TRBV12-1 and TRBJ2-1; the table's D call of TRBD2 was not tested on the DNA. TRBV12-1 is shown as a pseudogene. There are 18 residues in the CDR3. In nucleotides, the CDR3 is TGTGCCAGCAGCGGATCCGGGACTAGCGATATCCCCTACAATGAGCAGTTCTTC. Translating gives CASSGSGTSDIPYNEQFF.

V usage is TRBV3-1 (or the pseudogene TRBV3-2) and J usage is TRBJ2-2, with D tentatively TRBD2 (5 bases). CDR1 and CDR2 (germline): LGHDT, YNNKEL (reference sequence). V lost 6 bases, J lost 6 bases, and 14 bases lay in between. CDR3 size: 14 residues. CDR3 sequence (DNA): TGTGCCAGCAGTTGGCGGGTATGGGCCGGGGAGCTGTTTTTT. It encodes CASSWRVWAGELFF.

The gene calls are TRBV18 and TRBJ1-6, with 10 bases fitting TRBD1. Germline CDR1 KGHSH, CDR2 LQKENI. This CDR3 is built from 15 residues. J was trimmed by 6 bases and V by 3 bases; bases with no gene match: 2. CDR3 residues: CASSPRDRGNSPLHF. The CDR3 bases are TGTGCCAGCTCACCCCGGGACAGGGGTAATTCACCCCTCCACTTT.

The gene calls are TRBV6-1 and TRBJ2-5; a possible D gene is TRBD1 (6 bases). The V gene lost 1 base and the J gene lost 1 base, with 10 bases spanning the gap. In germline, CDR1 is MNHNS, CDR2 SASEGT. The CDR3 spans 15 residues. The CDR3 reads CASSEVLRGQETQYF. DNA of the CDR3: TGTGCCAGCAGTGAAGTGCTCAGGGGCCAAGAGACCCAGTACTTC.

This sequence joins TRBV5-1 and TRBJ1-5; 7 positions agree with TRBD1. This CDR3 comprises 15 residues. Losses at the gene ends were 3 bases for V and 4 bases for J; bases not matched to a gene: 7. The V gene's germline CDR1 is SGHRS and CDR2 YFSETQ. The CDR3 loop is CASSSTGQANQPQHF. The CDR3 coding sequence is TGCGCCAGCAGCTCCACTGGACAGGCGAATCAGCCCCAGCATTTT.

The rearrangement uses TRBV9 and TRBJ2-1, with D perhaps TRBD1 (6 bases). V was clipped by 4 bases and J by 10 bases, with 12 bases between them. The V gene's germline CDR1 is SGDLS and CDR2 YYNGEE. The CDR3 length is 12 residues. CDR3 loop: CASSPEGEEQFF. The CDR3 DNA is TGTGCCAGCAGCCCCGAGGGGGAGGAGCAGTTCTTC.